This T cell receptor (beta chain) was documented in a study of T-cell memory formation after mild COVID-19. TCRdb re-derived calls from the 5' RACE reads in MiXCR, one entry per CDR3 protein. The sample contains fewer than 700,000 distinct CDR3 sequences, 20% to 25% of which appear only once. J lost 0 bases, V lost 2 bases, and 9 bases had no gene match. This CDR3 has 18 amino acids. CDR1 and CDR2 from the germline V gene are KGHDR and SFDVKD. The origin of this receptor is an adult woman who had mild COVID-19 (a few samples of this study predate the infection). Cell type and time point are not known. The sequenced material came from PBMCs or a T cell subset sorted from them (not recorded which). The V gene is TRBV24-1, the J gene TRBJ2-4; 7 bases match TRBD2. This CDR3 is CATSDSGEGSGAKNIQYF. In DNA, the CDR3 is TGTGCCACCAGTGATTCCGGGGAGGGGTCGGGAGCCAAAAACATTCAGTACTTC.